This T cell receptor (beta chain) was sequenced for a study of OX40 agonist ivuxolimab in advanced cancers. On the study more broadly: The dose-escalation cohort was about 86% male, with a mean age of 60 years, ranging roughly 23 to 79. Study-level results: Clonal expansion from baseline to week 6 occurred in both CD4+ and CD8+ T cells. CD8+ T cells (on average) carried more expanded clones than CD4+ T cells. The authors also found low normalized T-cell clonal expansion in some nonresponders.

Germline-derived CDR1 and CDR2 are SGHVS and FQNEAQ. The CDR3 has 15 amino acids. Trimming left V 3 bases short and J 5 bases short, with 14 bases between. The method was immunoSEQ multiplex PCR; TCRdb's version includes in-frame clones alone and lacks a portion of them. In the table there are about 70,000 clones, over 65% of which are singletons. For this clone: The antigen is not known.

The chain recombines TRBV7-8 with TRBJ2-1; TRBD2 is a possible D gene (5 bases). The TCR sequence derives from an adult with an advanced solid tumor such as melanoma, head and neck, liver or kidney cancer. The source was CD4+ or CD8+ T cells sorted from blood, collected in a trial of the OX40 agonist ivuxolimab. The CDR3 region is CASSLTTGTDNEQFF. DNA for the CDR3: TGTGCCAGCAGCTTGACGACGGGAACAGACAATGAGCAGTTCTTC. The variable domain in full, completed from reference TRBV7-8 and TRBJ2-1, reads GAGVSQSPRYKVAKRGQDVALRCDPISGHVSLFWYQQALGQGPEFLTYFQNEAQLDKSGLPSDRFFAERPEGSVSTLKIQRTQQEDSAVYLCASSLTTGTDNEQFFGPGTRLTVL.